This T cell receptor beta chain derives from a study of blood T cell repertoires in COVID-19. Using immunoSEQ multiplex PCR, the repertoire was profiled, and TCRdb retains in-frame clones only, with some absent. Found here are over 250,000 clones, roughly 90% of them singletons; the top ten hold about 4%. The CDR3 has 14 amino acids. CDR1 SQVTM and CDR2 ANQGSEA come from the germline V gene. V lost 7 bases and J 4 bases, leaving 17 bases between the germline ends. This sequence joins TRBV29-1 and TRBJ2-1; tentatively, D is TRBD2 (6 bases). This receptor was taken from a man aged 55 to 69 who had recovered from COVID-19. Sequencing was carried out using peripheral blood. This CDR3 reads CSAVTRGNYNEQFF. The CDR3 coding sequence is TGCAGCGCTGTGACCCGGGGGAATTACAATGAGCAGTTCTTC.